This TCR beta chain was sequenced in a study of lymphopenia after photon versus proton radiotherapy. This CDR3 has 14 amino acids. The V and J ends lost 7 bases and 1 base respectively, with 11 bases between them. Looked up from germline, CDR1 is MNHEY and CDR2 is SMNVEV (reference sequence). In the case of this clone: Its antigen is unidentified.

The study's findings and limits: Photon-treated patients lost naive T cells and TCR diversity; proton-treated stayed stable. Survival link was tested only in deceased patients; proton benefit remains a possibility. A bigger post-nadir fall in TCR diversity correlated inversely with survival time in deceased patients. Post-nadir diversity loss with photons came from oligoclonal expansion, particularly CD8+ Temra cells.

Clones were read by immunoSEQ multiplex PCR, and TCRdb kept only the in-frame ones, dropping some. Among fewer than 65,000 clones listed, approximately 83% were seen once. The sequencing used peripheral blood, collected from a patient treated with photon-based radiotherapy. The receptor's source is a man aged 40-55 years with gastric cancer. The chain uses TRBV27 and TRBJ1-5, with a tentative D call TRBD1 (5 bases). CDR3: CASIWTLSNQPQHF. The CDR3 nucleotides read TGTGCCAGCATATGGACATTGAGCAATCAGCCCCAGCATTTT.